A single sample gave rise to the 17 T cell receptor beta chains below, sequenced in a study of OX40 agonist ivuxolimab in advanced cancers. The assay was immunoSEQ multiplex PCR, and TCRdb's table has in-frame clones only and misses some. This sample yields about 62,000 clones, of which around 79% are seen a single time; about 11% belongs to the top ten. Sequencing used CD4+ or CD8+ T cells sorted from blood, obtained in a trial of the OX40 agonist ivuxolimab. The receptors come from an adult with an advanced solid tumor such as melanoma, head and neck, liver or kidney cancer.

The V and J genes are TRBV7-6 and TRBJ2-1; 7 nucleotides match TRBD2. CDR1 is SGHVS, CDR2 FNYEAQ, per germline. The length of the CDR3 is 15 residues. V trimming: 2 bases; J trimming: 6 bases; junction bases outside the gene matches: 7. The CDR3 here is CASSLRAGAPNEQFF. As DNA, the CDR3 is TGTGCCAGCAGCTTACGGGCGGGAGCCCCCAATGAGCAGTTCTTC. Together with reference TRBV7-6 and TRBJ2-1, the CDR3 gives the full variable domain: GAGVSQSPRYKVTKRGQDVALRCDPISGHVSLYWYRQALGQGPEFLTYFNYEAQQDKSGLPNDRFSAERPEGSISTLTIQRTEQRDSAMYRCASSLRAGAPNEQFFGPGTRLTVL.

The chain carries TRBV4-3 and TRBJ1-5; D not certain. In germline, CDR1 is LGHNA, CDR2 YSLEER. V lost 0 bases and J 1 base, leaving 7 bases between the germline ends. The CDR3 runs 15 residues. Written as DNA, the CDR3 is TGCGCCAGCAGCCAAGATAGGCGGAGCAATCAGCCCCAGCATTTT. This codes for CASSQDRRSNQPQHF.

The chain combines TRBV5-1 with TRBJ1-5, with D unclear. CDR3 length: 15 amino acids. Per germline, CDR1 SGHRS and CDR2 YFSETQ. Trimming pared 0 bases from V and 3 bases from J, leaving 10 bases between. The CDR3 DNA sequence: TGCGCCAGCAGCTTGGAGGGTGGGAACAATCAGCCCCAGCATTTT. This translates into CASSLEGGNNQPQHF. The full variable domain, with the rest looked up from reference TRBV5-1 and TRBJ1-5, is KAGVTQTPRYLIKTRGQQVTLSCSPISGHRSVSWYQQTPGQGLQFLFEYFSETQRNKGNFPGRFSGRQFSNSRSEMNVSTLELGDSALYLCASSLEGGNNQPQHFGDGTRLSIL.

V gene TRBV18 combines with J gene TRBJ2-1; 8 nucleotides line up with TRBD1. V dropped 3 bases and J dropped 0; count of bases not matched to a gene: 10. CDR1 and CDR2 (germline): KGHSH, LQKENI. This CDR3 spans 18 amino acids. CDR3 DNA: TGTGCCAGCTCACCCGCAGCCTCAGGGGGCAGCTCCTACAATGAGCAGTTCTTC. It specifies CASSPAASGGSSYNEQFF.

The chain uses TRBV18 and TRBJ2-1; D not resolved. This CDR3 region has 12 residues. Germline CDR1 reads KGHSH; CDR2 reads LQKENI. The V end was cut by 2 bases, the J end by 9 bases, with 8 bases between. Here the CDR3 reads CASSPTRGEQFF. In DNA form, the CDR3 reads TGTGCCAGCTCACCAACGAGAGGTGAGCAGTTCTTC.

The gene calls are TRBV15 and TRBJ2-1, with D perhaps TRBD2 (7 bases). This CDR3 spans 15 amino acids. From germline, CDR1 is LNHNV and CDR2 YYDKDF (reference sequence). Deletions cut 1 base from V and 3 bases from J, with 10 bases between. The CDR3 DNA is TGTGCCACCAGCAGAGCGGGGGGCCACTACAATGAGCAGTTCTTC. Translating gives CATSRAGGHYNEQFF.

In this sample, this clone turned up a few times. The chain couples TRBV12-5 to TRBJ1-1; possible D gene TRBD1, 5 bases. V was pared by 5 bases and J by 5 bases, with 12 bases between. This CDR3 has 13 amino acids. Germline V gene lookup returns CDR1 LGHNT and CDR2 FRNRAP. The CDR3 here is CASGPGRETEAFF. In nucleotides, the CDR3 is TGTGCTAGTGGTCCGGGGCGGGAGACTGAAGCTTTCTTT.

In its sample, this clone was seen once. This chain uses TRBV6-1 with TRBJ1-1; tentatively, D is TRBD1 (5 bases). CDR1 MNHNS and CDR2 SASEGT come from the germline V gene. V lost 5 bases to trimming and J lost 1 base, with 14 bases between them. This CDR3 has 15 residues. CDR3 sequence: CASSLEQGGNTEAFF. The CDR3 DNA reads TGTGCCAGCAGTCTTGAGCAGGGTGGGAACACTGAAGCTTTCTTT.

This sequence joins TRBV10-2 and TRBJ2-2, with 9 bases matching TRBD2. V was pared by 3 bases and J by 3 bases, with 5 bases of the junction left unmatched. The germline gives CDR1 WSHSY, CDR2 SAAADI. The CDR3 totals 16 residues. The CDR3 protein is CASSDLAGLHTGELFF. CDR3 coding DNA: TGCGCCAGCAGTGATCTAGCGGGACTTCACACCGGGGAGCTGTTTTTT.

This chain connects TRBV7-3 to TRBJ2-1; TRBD2 might be the D (5 bases). The V end lost 5 bases, the J end lost 0 bases, and 11 bases lay between the germline ends. The CDR3 length is 15 residues. The germline V gene encodes CDR1 SGHTA and CDR2 FQGTGA. The CDR3 DNA is TGTGCCAGCAGCCTGGACTCCGGCTCCTACAATGAGCAGTTCTTC. Translation: CASSLDSGSYNEQFF.

The chain has TRBV30 and TRBJ2-2; D not resolved. This CDR3 spans 13 amino acids. Trimming took off 6 bases at V and 5 bases at J, with 13 bases between the two ends. From germline, CDR1 is GTSNPN and CDR2 SVGIG (reference sequence). CDR3 bases: TGTGCCTGCCGAAATGAGTGGACCGGGGAGCTGTTTTTT. It yields the protein CACRNEWTGELFF.

This clone was seen only a few times. The CDR3 loop reads CASRLGTTGEQFF. In DNA, the CDR3 is TGTGCCAGCAGACTAGGGACCACCGGTGAGCAGTTCTTC. The chain carries TRBV6-4 and TRBJ2-1; the D call may be TRBD1 or TRBD2 (5 bases each). The CDR3 length is 13 residues. Germline CDR1 reads MRHNA; CDR2 reads SNTAGT. V was pared by 6 bases and J by 9 bases, with 15 bases between.

This clone turned up a few times. The V gene is TRBV1, the J gene TRBJ2-3; the table calls TRBD2, which could not be checked here. TRBV1 has pseudogene status. The CDR3 runs to 13 residues. CDR3 DNA sequence: TGTGGACTCCGGGGGGGGCCGCCAGATACGCAGTATTTT. It encodes CGLRGGPPDTQYF.

Details on this clone: Other DNA sequences of this sample code for an identical CDR3. The chain combines TRBV7-2 with TRBJ1-2, with D possibly matching TRBD1 (5 bases). This CDR3 contains 14 residues. CDR1 SGHTA and CDR2 FQGNSA come from the germline V gene. V was shortened by 1 base and J by 3 bases, with 9 bases between the two germline ends. The CDR3 DNA follows: TGTGCCAGCAGCTTAGTCCGGGGGGACTATGGCTACACCTTC. It translates to CASSLVRGDYGYTF.

The chain employs TRBV6-6 and TRBJ2-7; the D gene is possibly TRBD1 (6 bases). The CDR3 runs 13 residues. Trimming stripped 2 bases from V and 3 bases from J, with 8 bases between. Germline V CDR1 and CDR2: MNHNY, SVGAGI (reference sequence). Here the CDR3 reads CASSYGDNYEQYF. In nucleotides, the CDR3 is TGTGCCAGCAGTTACGGGGACAACTACGAGCAGTACTTC.

The chain couples TRBV7-2 to TRBJ2-5, with a possible D match to TRBD1 (6 bases). The J call may be in error: the DNA end matches TRBJ2-7 better. Looked up from germline, CDR1 is SGHTA and CDR2 is FQGNSA. The CDR3 runs to 12 residues. The CDR3 is CASSPNRVEQYF. The CDR3 DNA reads as TGTGCCAGCAGCCCAAACAGGGTCGAGCAGTACTTC.

The chain employs TRBV29-1 and TRBJ1-5; D is ambiguous. Germline V CDR1 and CDR2: SQVTM, ANQGSEA. The CDR3 spans 15 residues. V dropped 6 bases and J dropped 2 bases, with 17 bases sitting between them. The CDR3 protein is CSVSDGLLGNQPQHF. Written as DNA, the CDR3 is TGCAGCGTATCGGACGGACTCTTAGGCAATCAGCCCCAGCATTTT. Drawing the rest from reference TRBV29-1 and TRBJ1-5, the complete variable domain is SAVISQKPSRDICQRGTSLTIQCQVDSQVTMMFWYRQQPGQSLTLIATANQGSEATYESGFVIDKFPISRPNLTFSTLTVSNMSPEDSSIYLCSVSDGLLGNQPQHFGDGTRLSIL.